These 6 T cell receptor beta chains came from one sample sequenced in a study of blood T cell repertoires in COVID-19. The protocol was immunoSEQ multiplex PCR, while the TCRdb copy is restricted to in-frame clones and leaves out a portion. This table has around 240,000 clones, more than 75% appearing once. Input material: peripheral blood. These TCRs come from a man aged 40-49 years with acute or convalescent COVID-19.

CDR3 region: CASSFGQGSNQPQHF. CDR3 in DNA: TGTGCCAGCAGTTTTGGGCAGGGGAGCAATCAGCCCCAGCATTTT. V gene TRBV27 combines with J gene TRBJ1-5; tentative D call: TRBD1 (6 bases). CDR3 length: 15 amino acids. The germline V gene has CDR1 MNHEY and CDR2 SMNVEV (reference sequence). V dropped 3 bases and J dropped 1 base, with 10 bases sitting between them.

Of note for this clone: At the DNA level, this CDR3 is encoded by other sequences in the same sample as well. V and J are TRBV4-2 and TRBJ2-2; 9 bases line up with TRBD2. There are 17 residues in the CDR3. CDR1 LGHNA and CDR2 YNFKEQ come from the germline V gene. The J segment lost 4 bases and the V segment lost 0 bases, leaving 6 bases of the junction unmatched. CDR3 protein: CASSQEVLAGRTGELFF. DNA for the CDR3: TGTGCCAGCAGCCAAGAGGTTCTAGCGGGGCGCACCGGGGAGCTGTTTTTT.

This chain links TRBV10-3 with TRBJ2-3; possibly TRBD1 for D (5 bases). Per the germline V gene, CDR1 is ENHRY and CDR2 is SYGVKD. This CDR3 comprises 14 residues. Trimming cost V 7 bases and J 2 bases, with 13 bases left between them. CDR3 loop: CAITPGKDTDTQYF. CDR3 bases: TGTGCCATCACCCCAGGGAAGGACACAGATACGCAGTATTTT.

The rearrangement uses TRBV5-1 and TRBJ2-3; D possibly corresponds to TRBD1 (6 bases). Germline values: CDR1 SGHRS, CDR2 YFSETQ. The CDR3 is 14 amino acids. Trimming took 3 bases from V and 2 from J, leaving 10 bases between them. The CDR3 region is CASSSDSPTDTQYF. The CDR3 DNA sequence: TGCGCCAGCAGCTCGGACAGCCCCACAGATACGCAGTATTTT.

The chain employs TRBV5-1 and TRBJ1-4; the D is unclear. Germline-derived CDR1 and CDR2 are SGHRS and YFSETQ. The V and J ends lost 0 bases and 5 bases respectively, with 11 bases between them. The CDR3 extends over 15 amino acids. CDR3 sequence reads: CASSLGLSENEKLFF. As DNA, the CDR3 is TGCGCCAGCAGCTTGGGATTATCGGAGAATGAAAAACTGTTTTTT.

V is TRBV2 and J is TRBJ1-4; no firm D call. Germline V gene lookup returns CDR1 SNHLY and CDR2 FYNNEI. The CDR3 consists of 17 residues. Trimming removed 9 bases at V and 8 bases at J, with 28 bases between. For the CDR3, the DNA is TGTGCCAGTGGGAGAGGGTCTTCTCAGACGGTGGGGGAAAAACTGTTTTTT. Translated: CASGRGSSQTVGEKLFF.